This entry concerns a single T cell receptor beta chain. Its target antigen remains unknown. The record has no base qualities; no much larger clone is one base away. These data come from a study of blood T cell repertoires in COVID-19 (dated by TCRdb to about 2020). With regard to the full study: Samples from collaborators originated in the United States, Italy and Spain and spanned both the acute and convalescent phases of COVID-19. The prospective study material was composed of cDNA or gDNA derived from T cells, B-cell-depleted T cells, or PBMCs. Subjects who had been exposed to COVID-19, were actively infected with it, or had recovered from it provided the deeply sampled blood TCRbeta repertoires that made up the dataset. The repertoires were released in a freely available public database intended as a resource for research on the immune response to SARS-CoV-2. Samples were obtained from the ongoing ImmuneRACE study (first 160 participants) and from 950 to 1,500 subjects provided by 6 global collaborators. Nearly every sample came with metadata listing a de-identified subject ID, COVID-19 status, age in years and sex. Where available, HLA class I and class II types were obtained from metadata supplied by the sample provider rather than from assay-based typing.

TCRbeta CDR3 regions were amplified from genomic DNA by means of the immunoSEQ Assay, a bias-controlled multiplex PCR. Per the original workflow: Within the assay, amplification of reference gene primers was used to estimate how many nucleated cells each sample contained. Sequence reads were collapsed and filtered to measure the absolute abundance of every unique TCRbeta CDR3 rearrangement. For each sample, productive Simpson clonality was calculated as the square root of Simpson's diversity index across productive rearrangements. Sourced from immuneACCESS, this table was stored by TCRdb with only in-frame sequences that have V and J called. A share of the clones is absent; for the studies checked, an unresolved V gene accounts for under half, and the remainder has no known explanation. V and J calls and clone size follow that table, whereas D and trimming were derived from the DNA. This sample gives approximately 160,000 clones in total; 85% to 90% of them show up just once. 7% of the sample is taken by the ten largest.

Collaborating institutions collected whole blood in K2EDTA tubes following their own protocols. For TCRbeta analysis, collaborators shipped samples as frozen whole blood, isolated PBMCs, or DNA extracted from either of those sample types. From the cysteine through the phenylalanine, the CDR3 covers 15 amino acids. CDR3 DNA is the only sequence kept; it has 45 bases, read in frame from the first base. CDR1 MNHNS and CDR2 SASEGT were looked up in the germline V gene. Trimmed from V: 3 bases; trimmed from J: 6 bases; junction bases lacking a gene match: 2. General study outcomes and caveats: How much clinical and demographic metadata was included differed by source and by participant, and the metadata was provided uncurated.

The sequence was collected from a man between 45 and 60 years old with active or convalescent COVID-19. The chain employs TRBV6-1 and TRBJ1-6; 10 middle bases align to TRBD1. What was sequenced was peripheral blood. The nucleotide sequence reads TGTGCCAGCAGTGACCGGGACAGGGGTAATTCACCCCTCCACTTT. Its product reads: CASSDRDRGNSPLHF.